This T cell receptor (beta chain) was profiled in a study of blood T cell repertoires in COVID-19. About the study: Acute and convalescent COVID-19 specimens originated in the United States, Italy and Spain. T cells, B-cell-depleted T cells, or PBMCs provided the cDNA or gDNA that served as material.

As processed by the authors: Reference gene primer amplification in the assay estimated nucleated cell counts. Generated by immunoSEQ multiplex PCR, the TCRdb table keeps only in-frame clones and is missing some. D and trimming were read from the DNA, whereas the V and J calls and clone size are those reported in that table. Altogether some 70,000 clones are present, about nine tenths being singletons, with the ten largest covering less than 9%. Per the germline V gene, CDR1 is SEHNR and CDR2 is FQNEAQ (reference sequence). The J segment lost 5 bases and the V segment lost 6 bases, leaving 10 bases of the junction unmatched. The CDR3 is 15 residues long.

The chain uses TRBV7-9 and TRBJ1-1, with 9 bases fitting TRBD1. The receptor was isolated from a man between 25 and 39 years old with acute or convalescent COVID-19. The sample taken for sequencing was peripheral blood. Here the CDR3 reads CASSSSGTGWTEAFF. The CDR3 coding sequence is TGTGCCAGCAGTTCCTCCGGGACAGGGTGGACTGAAGCTTTCTTT.